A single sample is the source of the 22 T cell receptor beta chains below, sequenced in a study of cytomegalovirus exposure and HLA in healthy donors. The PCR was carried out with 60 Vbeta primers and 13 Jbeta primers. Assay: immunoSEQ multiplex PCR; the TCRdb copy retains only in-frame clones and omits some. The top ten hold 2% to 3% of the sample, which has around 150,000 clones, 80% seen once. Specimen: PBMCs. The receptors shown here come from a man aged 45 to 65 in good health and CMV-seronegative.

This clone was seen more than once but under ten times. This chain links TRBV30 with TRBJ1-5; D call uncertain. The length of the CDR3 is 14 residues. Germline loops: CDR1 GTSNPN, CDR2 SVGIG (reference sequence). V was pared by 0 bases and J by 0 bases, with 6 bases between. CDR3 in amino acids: CAWSVTDSNQPQHF. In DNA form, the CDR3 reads TGTGCCTGGAGTGTTACAGATAGCAATCAGCCCCAGCATTTT.

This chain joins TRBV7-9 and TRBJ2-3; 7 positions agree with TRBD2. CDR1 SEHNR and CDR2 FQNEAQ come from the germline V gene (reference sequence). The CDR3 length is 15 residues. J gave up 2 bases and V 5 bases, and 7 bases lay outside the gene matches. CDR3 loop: CASSPAGVPTDTQYF. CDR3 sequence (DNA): TGTGCCAGCAGCCCTGCGGGGGTCCCCACAGATACGCAGTATTTT.

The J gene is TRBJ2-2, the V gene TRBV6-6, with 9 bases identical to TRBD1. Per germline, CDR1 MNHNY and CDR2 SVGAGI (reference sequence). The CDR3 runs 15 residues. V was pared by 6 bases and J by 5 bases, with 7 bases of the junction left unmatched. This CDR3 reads CASRRQGVGTGELFF. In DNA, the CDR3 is TGTGCCAGCAGACGACAGGGGGTAGGGACCGGGGAGCTGTTTTTT.

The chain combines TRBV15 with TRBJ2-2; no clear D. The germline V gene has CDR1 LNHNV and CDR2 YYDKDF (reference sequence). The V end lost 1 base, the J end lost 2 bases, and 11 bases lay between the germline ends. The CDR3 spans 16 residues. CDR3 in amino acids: CATSRVGTANTGELFF. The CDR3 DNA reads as TGTGCCACCAGCAGAGTAGGAACAGCCAACACCGGGGAGCTGTTTTTT.

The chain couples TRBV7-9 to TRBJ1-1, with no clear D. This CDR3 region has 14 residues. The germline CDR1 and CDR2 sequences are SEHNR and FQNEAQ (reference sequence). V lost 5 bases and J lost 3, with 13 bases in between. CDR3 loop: CASSRPTVHTEAFF. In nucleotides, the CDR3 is TGTGCCAGCAGCCGCCCTACAGTGCACACTGAAGCTTTCTTT.

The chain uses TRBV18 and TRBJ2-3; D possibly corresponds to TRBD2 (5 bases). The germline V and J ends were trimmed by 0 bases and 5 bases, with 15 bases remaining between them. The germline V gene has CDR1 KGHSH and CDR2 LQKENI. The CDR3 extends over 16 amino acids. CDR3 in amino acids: CASSPPVIVGRDTQYF. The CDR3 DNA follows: TGTGCCAGCTCACCACCGGTAATTGTGGGGAGAGATACGCAGTATTTT. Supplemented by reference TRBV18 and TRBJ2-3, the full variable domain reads NAGVMQNPRHLVRRRGQEARLRCSPMKGHSHVYWYRQLPEEGLKFMVYLQKENIIDESGMPKERFSAEFPKEGPSILRIQQVVRGDSAAYFCASSPPVIVGRDTQYFGPGTRLTVL.

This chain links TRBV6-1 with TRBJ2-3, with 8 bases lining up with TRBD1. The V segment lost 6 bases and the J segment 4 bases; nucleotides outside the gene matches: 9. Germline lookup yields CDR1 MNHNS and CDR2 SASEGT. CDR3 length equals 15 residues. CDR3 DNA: TGTGCCAGCAGCTTCAGGTCCAGGGGGCCAGATACGCAGTATTTT. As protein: CASSFRSRGPDTQYF.

CDR3 coding DNA: TGTGCCAGCAGGACGACCCGGGGCAGGGGAAGATCCTACGAGCAGTACTTC. Protein sequence: CASRTTRGRGRSYEQYF. The rearrangement joins TRBV28 to TRBJ2-7; a possible D gene is TRBD1 (6 bases). With 6 bases removed from V and 1 base from J, the gap between germline ends came to 22 bases. CDR3 length: 17 residues. Per the germline V gene, CDR1 is MDHEN and CDR2 is SYDVKM.

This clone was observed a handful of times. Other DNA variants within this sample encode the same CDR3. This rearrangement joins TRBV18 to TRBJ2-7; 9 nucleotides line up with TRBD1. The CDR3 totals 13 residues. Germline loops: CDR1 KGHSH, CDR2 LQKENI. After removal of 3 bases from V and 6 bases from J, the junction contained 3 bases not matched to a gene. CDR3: CASSPGQGSEQYF. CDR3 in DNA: TGTGCCAGCTCACCGGGACAGGGCTCCGAGCAGTACTTC.

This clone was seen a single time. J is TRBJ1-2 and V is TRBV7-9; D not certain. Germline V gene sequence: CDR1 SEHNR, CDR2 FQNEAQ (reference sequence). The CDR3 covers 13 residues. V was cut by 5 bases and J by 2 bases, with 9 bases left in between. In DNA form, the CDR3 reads TGTGCCAGCAGCCCGGCGGCCAACTATGGCTACACCTTC. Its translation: CASSPAANYGYTF.

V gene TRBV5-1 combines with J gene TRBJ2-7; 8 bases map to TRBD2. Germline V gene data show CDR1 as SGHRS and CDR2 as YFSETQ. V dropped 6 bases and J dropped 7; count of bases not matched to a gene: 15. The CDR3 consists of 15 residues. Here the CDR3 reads CASKALTSGLGEQYF. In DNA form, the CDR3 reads TGCGCCAGCAAGGCCCTCACTAGCGGCCTTGGGGAGCAGTACTTC.

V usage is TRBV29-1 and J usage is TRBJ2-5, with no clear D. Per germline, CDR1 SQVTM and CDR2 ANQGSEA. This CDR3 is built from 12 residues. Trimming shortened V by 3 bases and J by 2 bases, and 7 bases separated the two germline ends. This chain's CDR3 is CSVEYGQETQYF. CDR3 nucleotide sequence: TGCAGCGTTGAGTACGGGCAAGAGACCCAGTACTTC.

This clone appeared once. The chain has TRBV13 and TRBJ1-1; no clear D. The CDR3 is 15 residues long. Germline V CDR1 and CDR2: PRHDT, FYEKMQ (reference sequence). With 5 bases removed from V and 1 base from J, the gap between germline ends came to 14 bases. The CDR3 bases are TGTGCCAGCAGCCGGATCCCTGCGGGGAACACTGAAGCTTTCTTT. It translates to CASSRIPAGNTEAFF.

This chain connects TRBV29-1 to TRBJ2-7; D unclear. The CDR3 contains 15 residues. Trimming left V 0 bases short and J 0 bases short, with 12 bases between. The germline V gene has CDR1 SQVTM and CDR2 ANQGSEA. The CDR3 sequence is CSVEDATANSYEQYF. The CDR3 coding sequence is TGCAGCGTTGAAGATGCAACAGCCAACTCCTACGAGCAGTACTTC.

CDR3 in amino acids: CASSLGAGTGELFF. CDR3 bases: TGTGCCAGCAGCCTGGGCGCGGGTACCGGGGAGCTGTTTTTT. The V call is TRBV6-6, the J call TRBJ2-2, with D maybe TRBD2 (5 bases). The germline CDR1 and CDR2 sequences are MNHNY and SVGAGI (reference sequence). The CDR3 runs to 14 residues. The V and J ends lost 6 bases and 5 bases respectively, with 13 bases between them.

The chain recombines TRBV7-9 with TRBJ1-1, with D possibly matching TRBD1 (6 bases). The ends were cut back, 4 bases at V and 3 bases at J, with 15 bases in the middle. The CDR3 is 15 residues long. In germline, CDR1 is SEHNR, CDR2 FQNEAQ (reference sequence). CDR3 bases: TGTGCCAGCAGCTCCCCCCTAGGGGGGGACACTGAAGCTTTCTTT. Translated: CASSSPLGGDTEAFF.

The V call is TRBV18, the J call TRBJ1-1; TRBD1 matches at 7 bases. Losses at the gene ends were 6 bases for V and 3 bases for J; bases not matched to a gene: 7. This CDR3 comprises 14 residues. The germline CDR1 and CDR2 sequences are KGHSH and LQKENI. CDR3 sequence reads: CASSPDRDHTEAFF. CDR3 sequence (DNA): TGTGCCAGCTCCCCCGACAGGGATCACACTGAAGCTTTCTTT.

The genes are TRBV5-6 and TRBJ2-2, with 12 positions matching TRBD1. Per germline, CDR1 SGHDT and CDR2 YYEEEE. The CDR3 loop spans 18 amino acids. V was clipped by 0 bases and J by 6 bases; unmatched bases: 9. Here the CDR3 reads CASSLGTGTGGFAGELFF. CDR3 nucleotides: TGTGCCAGCAGCTTGGGGACCGGGACAGGGGGCTTTGCCGGGGAGCTGTTTTTT.

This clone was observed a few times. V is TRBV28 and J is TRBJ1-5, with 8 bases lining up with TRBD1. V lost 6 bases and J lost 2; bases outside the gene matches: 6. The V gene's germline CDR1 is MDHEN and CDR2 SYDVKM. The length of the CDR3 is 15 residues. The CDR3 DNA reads TGTGCCAGCAGCAATCCAGGGGGCGGCAATCAGCCCCAGCATTTT. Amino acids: CASSNPGGGNQPQHF.

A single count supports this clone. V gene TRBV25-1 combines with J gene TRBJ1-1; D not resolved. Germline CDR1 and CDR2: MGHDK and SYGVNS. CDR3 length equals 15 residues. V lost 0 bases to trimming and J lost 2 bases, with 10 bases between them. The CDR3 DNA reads TGTGCCAGCAGTGAATATAGTCCGCGAAACACTGAAGCTTTCTTT. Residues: CASSEYSPRNTEAFF.

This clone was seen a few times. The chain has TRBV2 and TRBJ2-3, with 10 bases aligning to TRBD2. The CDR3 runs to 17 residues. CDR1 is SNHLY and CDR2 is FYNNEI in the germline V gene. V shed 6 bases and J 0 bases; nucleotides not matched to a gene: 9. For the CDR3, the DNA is TGTGCCAGCAGCCTAGCGGGGGCCCCAGCTAGCACAGATACGCAGTATTTT. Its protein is CASSLAGAPASTDTQYF.

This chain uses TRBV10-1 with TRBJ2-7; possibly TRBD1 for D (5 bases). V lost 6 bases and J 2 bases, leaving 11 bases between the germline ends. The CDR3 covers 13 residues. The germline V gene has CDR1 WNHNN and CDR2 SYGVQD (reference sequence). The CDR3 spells CASSDSITYEQYF. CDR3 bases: TGCGCCAGCAGCGACAGTATTACCTACGAGCAGTACTTC.